The present entry profiles one T cell receptor beta chain with its context. This table comes from immunoSEQ multiplex PCR, and its TCRdb copy is limited to in-frame clones, with some not included. Among under 200,000 clones listed, 94% were seen once. The data stem from a study of control samples from healthy donors and cancer patients. The receptor's source is a woman between 40 and 50 years old in good health. Sequences were obtained from blood.

The CDR3 region is CASSTGQGESAQHF. CDR3 coding DNA: TGTGCCAGCTCAACTGGACAGGGAGAGTCAGCCCAGCATTTT. The chain is built from TRBV18 and TRBJ1-5, with TRBD1 matching over 8 bases. Germline V gene data show CDR1 as KGHSH and CDR2 as LQKENI. This CDR3 is 14 amino acids long. Germline trimming cut 5 bases from V and 11 bases from J; bases unmatched to any gene: 11.